This TCR beta chain appears in the sequencing data of a study of blood T cell repertoires in COVID-19 (dated by TCRdb to 2019 to 2021). Turning to the overall study: Samples from collaborators originated in the United States, Italy and Spain and spanned both the acute and convalescent phases of COVID-19. The prospective study material was composed of cDNA or gDNA derived from T cells, B-cell-depleted T cells, or PBMCs. Samples came from the ongoing ImmuneRACE study (first 160 participants) plus 1,254 subjects from 6 global collaborators. A de-identified subject ID, COVID-19 status, age in years and sex were almost always included in the sample metadata. Where available, HLA class I and class II types were taken from metadata supplied by the sample provider and were not determined by assay-based typing. The repertoires were made available in a free public database intended to serve as a resource for research on the immune response to SARS-CoV-2. The dataset comprised deeply sampled blood TCRbeta repertoires from subjects exposed to, actively infected with, or recovered from COVID-19. Study-wide findings and limitations: The quantity of clinical and demographic metadata differed by source and by participant and was supplied without curation.

One collaborating source in Seattle enrolled patients while the patients were actively infected and followed the patients over time throughout the course of disease. The collaborating institutions used their own protocols to collect whole blood in K2EDTA tubes. Collaborator samples were shipped for TCRbeta analysis as frozen whole blood, isolated PBMCs, or DNA extracted from either sample type. In its sample, this clone was seen once. What antigen it recognizes has not been identified. The input lacks base qualities; no much larger clone sits a single base away. The immunoSEQ Assay, a bias-controlled multiplex PCR, was used to amplify TCRbeta CDR3 regions from genomic DNA. The authors' pipeline ran thus. The number of nucleated cells in each sample was estimated from the amplification of reference gene primers within the assay. To quantify the absolute abundance of each unique TCRbeta CDR3 rearrangement, sequence reads were collapsed and filtered. Productive Simpson clonality was computed per sample as the square root of Simpson's diversity index over productive rearrangements. TCRdb took over this immuneACCESS table, retaining in-frame rearrangements with V and J assigned. Such tables are incomplete; in checked studies, under half of the missing clones stem from an unresolved V gene, and the remainder is unexplained. That table supplies the V and J calls and clone size; D and trimming were determined from the DNA. Here the sample has roughly 500,000 clones; about 88% occur a single time. Approximately 0.9% of the sample comes from the top ten.

V lost 4 bases and J lost 0 bases, and the count of bases not matched to a germline gene is 7. Sequences SGHRS (CDR1) and YFSETQ (CDR2) are obtained from the germline V gene. The CDR3 covers 16 residues, taking in both the cysteine and the phenylalanine. Of all the DNA, just the CDR3 is kept, 48 bases in frame from base 1. The sequenced material came from peripheral blood. The receptor was isolated from a man between 18 and 29 years old with COVID-19, enrolled during active disease. The receptor chain draws on TRBV5-1 and TRBJ2-1; TRBD2 agrees with 7 junctional bases. The DNA is TGCGCCAGCAGCGGCGGCGGGGGAACCTCCTACAATGAGCAGTTCTTC. Its protein is CASSGGGGTSYNEQFF.